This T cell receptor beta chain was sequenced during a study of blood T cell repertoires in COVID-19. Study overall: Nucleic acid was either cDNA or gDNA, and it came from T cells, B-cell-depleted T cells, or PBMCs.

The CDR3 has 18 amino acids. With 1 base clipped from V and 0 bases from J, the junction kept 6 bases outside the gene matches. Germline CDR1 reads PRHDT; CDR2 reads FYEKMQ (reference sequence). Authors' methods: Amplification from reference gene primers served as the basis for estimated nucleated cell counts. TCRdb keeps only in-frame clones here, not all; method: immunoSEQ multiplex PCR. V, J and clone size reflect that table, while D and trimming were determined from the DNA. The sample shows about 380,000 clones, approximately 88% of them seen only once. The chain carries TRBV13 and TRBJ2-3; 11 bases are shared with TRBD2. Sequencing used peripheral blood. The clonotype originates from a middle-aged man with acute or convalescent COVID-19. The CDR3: CASSLVSSGGFSTDTQYF. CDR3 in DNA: TGTGCCAGCAGCTTAGTGTCTAGCGGGGGGTTCAGCACAGATACGCAGTATTTT.